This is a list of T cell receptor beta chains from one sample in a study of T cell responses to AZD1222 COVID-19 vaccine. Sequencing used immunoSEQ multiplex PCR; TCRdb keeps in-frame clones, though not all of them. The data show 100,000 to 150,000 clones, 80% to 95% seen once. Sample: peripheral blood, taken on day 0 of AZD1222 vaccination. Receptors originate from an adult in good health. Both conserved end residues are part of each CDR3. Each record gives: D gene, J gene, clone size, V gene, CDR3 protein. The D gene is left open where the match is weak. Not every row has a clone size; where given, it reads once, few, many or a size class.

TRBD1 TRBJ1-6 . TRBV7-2 CASSLEGTGLIESPLHF
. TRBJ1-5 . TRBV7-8 CASSLGGGQPQHF
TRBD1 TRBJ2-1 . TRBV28 CASSRGSYNEQFF
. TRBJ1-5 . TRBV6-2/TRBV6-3 CASSPGPMKPQHF
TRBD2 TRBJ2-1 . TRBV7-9 CASSPPSGYYNEQFF
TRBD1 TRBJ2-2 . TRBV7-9 CASSLVTGPGELFF
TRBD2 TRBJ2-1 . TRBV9 CASSLTGTSGRNEQFF
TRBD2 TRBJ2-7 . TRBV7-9 CASSLTSGYEQYF
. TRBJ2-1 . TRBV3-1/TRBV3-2 CASSQVLVGQFF
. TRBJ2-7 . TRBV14 CASSGILGTYEQYF
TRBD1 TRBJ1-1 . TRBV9 CASSVGGTGAMNTEAFF
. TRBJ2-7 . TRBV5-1 CASSPQTRDAYEQYF
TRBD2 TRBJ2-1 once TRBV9 CASSQHSGTSVNEQFF
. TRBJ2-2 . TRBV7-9 CALLDLTWERRNTGELFF
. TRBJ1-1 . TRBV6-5 CASRSRGNTEAFF
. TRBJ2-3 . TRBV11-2 CASSWWGLSSDTQYF
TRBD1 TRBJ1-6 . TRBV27 CASSLPGQGNSPLHF
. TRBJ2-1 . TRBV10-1 CASSGGSGRNVNEQFF
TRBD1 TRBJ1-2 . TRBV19 CASSIGAGGDGYTF
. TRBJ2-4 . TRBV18 CASSLDSLAKNIQYF
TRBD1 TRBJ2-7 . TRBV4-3 CASSQDPLGQIYF
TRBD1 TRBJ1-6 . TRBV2 CASSGQAAGSPLHF
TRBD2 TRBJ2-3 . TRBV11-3 CASSLRASGEGTDTQYF
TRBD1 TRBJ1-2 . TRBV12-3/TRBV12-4 CASRSGTGYGYTF
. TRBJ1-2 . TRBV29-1 CSVLRDGYTF
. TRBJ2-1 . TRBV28 CASSLGVSSYNEQFF
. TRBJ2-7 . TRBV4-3 CASSQDTLGSYEQYF
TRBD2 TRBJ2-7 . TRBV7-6 CASSLAATSGSSYEQYF
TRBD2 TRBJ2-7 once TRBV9 CASSTSSGGRQYF
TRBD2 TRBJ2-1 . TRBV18 CASSPPGQGTSGGAREQFF
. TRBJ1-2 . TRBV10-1 CASSRTGVYGYTF
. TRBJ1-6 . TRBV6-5 CASSYGQLPYNSPLHF
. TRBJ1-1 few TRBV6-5 CASRGAMNTEAFF
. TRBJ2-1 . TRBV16 CASSQGQLNNEQFF
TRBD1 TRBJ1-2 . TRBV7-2 CASSSIGQGNYGYTF
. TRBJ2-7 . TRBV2 CASSETYEQYF
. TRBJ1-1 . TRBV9 CASSVSQGLMNTEAFF
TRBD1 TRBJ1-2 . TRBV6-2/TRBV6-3 CASSLQGTGFYGYTF
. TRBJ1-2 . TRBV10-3 CAIMGGQYGYTF
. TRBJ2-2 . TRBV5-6 CASSQGPGRGELFF
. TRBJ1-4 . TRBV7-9 CASSPDKQNEKLFF
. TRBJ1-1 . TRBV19 CASSMGATGNTEAFF
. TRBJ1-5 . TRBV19 CASSSRGSAGNQPQHF
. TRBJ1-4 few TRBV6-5 CASSYSTMGREKLFF
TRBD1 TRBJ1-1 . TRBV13 CASSPRTGAEAFF
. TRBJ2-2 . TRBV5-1 CASSATGRPGELFF
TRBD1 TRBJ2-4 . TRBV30 CAWSAGGWLDIQYF
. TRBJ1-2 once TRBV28 CASSNHGYTF
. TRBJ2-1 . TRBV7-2 CASSPSSGNEQFF
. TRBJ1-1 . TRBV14 CASSLVRLGAAFF
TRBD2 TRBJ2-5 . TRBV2 CARGSGGAVYQETQYF
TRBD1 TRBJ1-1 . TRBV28 CAIRTQGAGNTEAFF
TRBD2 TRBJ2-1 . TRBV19 CASSSLAGGKGEQFF